The 4 T cell receptor beta chains given below trace back to one sample, sequenced in a study of blood T cells in healthy people across ages. For the second PCR, which ran for about 7 to 11 cycles, a sample-barcoded 5' primer and a J-beta primer mix were used. TCRdb used MiXCR to reprocess the 5' RACE reads, holding one entry per CDR3 protein. The table lists about 1.4 million distinct CDR3 sequences, 55% to 75% of them singletons. Sample: blood. These receptors all come from a man younger than 30 in good health.

V usage is TRBV20-1 and J usage is TRBJ2-7; either TRBD1 or TRBD2 may supply D (5 bases each). The CDR3 is 13 amino acids. With 4 bases removed from V and 0 bases from J, the gap between germline ends came to 10 bases. Germline-derived CDR1 and CDR2 are DFQATT and SNEGSKA (reference sequence). The CDR3 region has the DNA TGCAGTGCTACGGGGCTGAGCTCCTACGAGCAGTACTTC. Encoded protein: CSATGLSSYEQYF.

V usage is TRBV2 and J usage is TRBJ2-1, with 9 bases that match TRBD2. Germline loops: CDR1 SNHLY, CDR2 FYNNEI. V trimming: 6 bases; J trimming: 9 bases; junction bases outside the gene matches: 12. The CDR3 sequence is 15 residues long. The CDR3 region is CASSETGLAFGEQFF. In DNA, the CDR3 is TGTGCCAGCAGCGAGACGGGACTAGCCTTTGGTGAGCAGTTCTTC.

This clonotype came up a few times. Here the CDR3 DNA reads TGTGCCAGCAGCTACAGGGATCGTGGAAACACCATATATTTT. Translated, it gives CASSYRDRGNTIYF. V gene TRBV4-2 combines with J gene TRBJ1-3; possibly TRBD1 for D (6 bases). Germline V CDR1 and CDR2: LGHNA, YNFKEQ. CDR3 length equals 14 residues. V lost 5 bases, J lost 3 bases, and 11 bases lay in between.

V usage is TRBV3-1 and J usage is TRBJ2-7; D gene unclear. The germline V and J ends were trimmed by 0 bases and 11 bases, with 14 bases remaining between them. CDR1 is LGHDT, CDR2 YNNKEL, per germline (reference sequence). CDR3 size: 13 residues. The CDR3 spells CASSQDPGRRKYF. In DNA, the CDR3 is TGTGCCAGCAGCCAAGATCCGGGCAGGCGGAAGTACTTC.